Below, 21 T cell receptor beta chains from the same sample are listed, as sequenced in a study of early T cells in non-severe SARS-CoV-2 infection. TCRdb analysed the 5' RACE reads with MiXCR anew, one entry per CDR3 protein. The repertoire holds roughly 33,000 distinct CDR3 sequences, with 5.7% as singletons. The sequenced sample consisted of whole blood. The receptors here all came from an adult who was a healthcare worker with PCR-confirmed SARS-CoV-2 infection or an uninfected control (not recorded which).

The chain carries TRBV12-3 or TRBV12-4 and TRBJ1-2; D is possibly TRBD1 (5 bases). The CDR3 length is 15 residues. The V end was cut by 6 bases, the J end by 4 bases, with 18 bases between. The CDR3 coding sequence is TGTGCCAGCAGCCCTGACCCGGGACGGACCTATGGCTACACCTTC. Amino acids: CASSPDPGRTYGYTF.

In this sample, this clonotype turned up many times. The V gene is TRBV6-5, the J gene TRBJ2-7, with 9 bases identical to TRBD2. The CDR3 is 18 amino acids. CDR1 and CDR2 from the germline V gene are MNHEY and SVGAGI. The V gene end was trimmed by 2 bases and the J gene end by 4 bases; junction bases not matched to a gene: 15. As DNA, the CDR3 is TGTGCCAGCAGTTACGGGGACCCTAGCGGGACGGCGCTTTACGAGCAGTACGTC. It yields the protein CASSYGDPSGTALYEQYV.

This clonotype was seen many times. V usage is TRBV20-1 and J usage is TRBJ1-2; D remains unclear. V lost 7 bases and J 0 bases, leaving 12 bases between the germline ends. The length of the CDR3 is 13 residues. The V gene's germline CDR1 is DFQATT and CDR2 SNEGSKA (reference sequence). CDR3 residues: CSGEPETNYGYTF. CDR3 nucleotide sequence: TGCAGTGGGGAGCCAGAGACTAACTATGGCTACACCTTC.

This clonotype was recorded at least ten times. The V and J genes are TRBV7-9 and TRBJ1-4, with TRBD1 matching over 7 bases. Trimming at V came to 4 bases and at J to 7 bases, leaving 15 bases not matched to a gene. Germline V gene data show CDR1 as SEHNR and CDR2 as FQNEAQ (reference sequence). The CDR3 consists of 17 residues. This CDR3 reads CASSSPPGDSRFEKLFF. Here the CDR3 DNA reads TGTGCCAGCAGCTCTCCACCGGGGGACAGTCGATTTGAAAAACTGTTTTTT.

The gene calls are TRBV20-1 and TRBJ1-1; no definite D call. With 6 bases removed from V and 0 bases from J, the gap between germline ends came to 17 bases. Germline CDR1 and CDR2: DFQATT and SNEGSKA (reference sequence). The length of the CDR3 is 15 residues. DNA for the CDR3: TGCAGTGCCTCCTCCCTGCAAGCTATGAACACTGAAGCTTTCTTT. The encoded protein is CSASSLQAMNTEAFF.

As for this clonotype: It may be a read error: a sequence one base away is much more abundant. This chain uses TRBV7-2 with TRBJ2-7; TRBD2 matches 11 bases. CDR3 length: 14 amino acids. Germline CDR1 reads SGHTA; CDR2 reads FQGNSA. CDR3 DNA: TGTGCCAGCAGCCTACTAGCGGGAGCCTACAAGCAGTACGTC. It is translated as CASSLLAGAYKQYV.

This clonotype was seen repeatedly, ten times or more. For the CDR3, the DNA is TGCGCCAGCAGTGATTCTAGTGTTACAGATACGCAGTATTTT. Encoded protein: CASSDSSVTDTQYF. The chain carries TRBV10-2 and TRBJ2-3; D unresolved. Per the germline V gene, CDR1 is WSHSY and CDR2 is SAAADI. Trimming took off 3 bases at V and 3 bases at J, with 10 bases between the two ends. The CDR3 length is 14 residues.

This clonotype occurred many times. The chain employs TRBV6-1 and TRBJ1-2; no firm D call. CDR3 size: 11 residues. V was clipped by 9 bases and J by 6 bases, with 11 bases between them. The V gene's germline CDR1 is MNHNS and CDR2 SASEGT. CDR3 sequence (DNA): TGTGCCAGTCTGGGAGGTCATGGCTACACCTTC. Its protein product is CASLGGHGYTF.

This chain connects TRBV28 to TRBJ2-7; D might be TRBD1 (5 bases). Per germline, CDR1 MDHEN and CDR2 SYDVKM. The V gene lost 3 bases and the J gene lost 2 bases, with 11 bases spanning the gap. The CDR3 sequence is 14 residues long. The CDR3 spells CASSLGRTPYEQYF. The CDR3 coding sequence is TGTGCCAGCAGTTTGGGGCGGACCCCCTACGAGCAGTACTTC. The full variable domain, with the rest looked up from reference TRBV28 and TRBJ2-7, is DVKVTQSSRYLVKRTGEKVFLECVQDMDHENMFWYRQDPGLGLRLIYFSYDVKMKEKGDIPEGYSVSREKKERFSLILESASTNQTSMYLCASSLGRTPYEQYFGPGTRLTVT.

This clonotype has a count of ten or more. In nucleotides, the CDR3 is TGCGCCAGCAGATATGACGAAGGGGATGGCTACACCTTC. Protein: CASRYDEGDGYTF. This chain connects TRBV5-1 to TRBJ1-2; D is perhaps TRBD1 (5 bases). The CDR3 loop spans 13 amino acids. The germline V gene has CDR1 SGHRS and CDR2 YFSETQ. V was trimmed by 5 bases and J by 6 bases, leaving 14 bases between them.

This clonotype came up a few times. The chain has TRBV28 and TRBJ2-5; 8 positions match TRBD2. The ends lost 5 bases at V and 1 base at J; junction bases unmatched: 9. Germline CDR1 is MDHEN and CDR2 is SYDVKM. The CDR3 has 16 residues. CDR3 DNA: TGTGCCAGCAGTCCAAACGGGAGGGCTTTCCAAGAGACCCAGTACTTC. Translating gives CASSPNGRAFQETQYF.

V usage is TRBV5-4 and J usage is TRBJ2-2; D might be TRBD1 (6 bases). From germline, CDR1 is SGHNT and CDR2 YYREEE (reference sequence). Trimming took off 0 bases at V and 9 bases at J, with 15 bases between the two ends. This CDR3 spans 15 amino acids. The CDR3 sequence: CASSLVEQGIRELFF. The CDR3 DNA reads TGTGCCAGCAGCTTGGTAGAACAGGGTATCCGGGAGCTGTTTTTT.

This clonotype appeared many times. V is TRBV29-1 and J is TRBJ1-3; 12 bases line up with TRBD1. The V segment lost 7 bases and the J segment 4 bases; nucleotides outside the gene matches: 14. CDR1 and CDR2 (germline): SQVTM, ANQGSEA. The CDR3 is 17 amino acids. DNA for the CDR3: TGCAGCGCCTACGGGACAGGGGGCCTTTTAACCGGAAACACCATATATTTT. As protein: CSAYGTGGLLTGNTIYF. Full variable domain (remainder filled in from reference TRBV29-1 and TRBJ1-3): SAVISQKPSRDICQRGTSLTIQCQVDSQVTMMFWYRQQPGQSLTLIATANQGSEATYESGFVIDKFPISRPNLTFSTLTVSNMSPEDSSIYLCSAYGTGGLLTGNTIYFGEGSWLTVV.

This clonotype was seen many times. CDR3 nucleotide sequence: TGTGCCAGCAGGGCCCGGACTAGCGGGAGGGCAGATACGCAGTATTTT. Translation: CASRARTSGRADTQYF. The chain combines TRBV6-1 with TRBJ2-3; 15 bases agree with TRBD2. There are 16 residues in the CDR3. CDR1 and CDR2 from the germline V gene are MNHNS and SASEGT. V was pared by 6 bases and J by 4 bases, with 5 bases of the junction left unmatched.

Notes on this clonotype: Compared with germline, one end of the junction differs, possibly owing to a read error. The V and J genes are TRBV13 and TRBJ2-1, with a weak D call TRBD2 (5 bases). Germline V CDR1 and CDR2: PRHDT, FYEKMQ (reference sequence). This CDR3 contains 14 residues. The CDR3 region is CASRPGLRWNGQFF. CDR3 nucleotide sequence: TGTGCCAGCAGACCCGGACTGCGATGGAATGGGCAGTTCTTC. The complete variable domain, with remaining parts taken from reference TRBV13 and TRBJ2-1, reads AAGVIQSPRHLIKEKRETATLKCYPIPRHDTVYWYQQGPGQDPQFLISFYEKMQSDKGSIPDRFSAQQFSDYHSELNMSSLELGDSALYFCASRPGLRWNGQFFGPGTRLTVL.

The V and J genes are TRBV29-1 and TRBJ2-4; possible D gene TRBD2, 5 bases. The CDR3 contains 12 residues. V lost 3 bases and J 9 bases, leaving 12 bases between the germline ends. CDR1 and CDR2 from the germline V gene are SQVTM and ANQGSEA. CDR3 nucleotide sequence: TGCAGCGTTGAGAGGGATTCTGGCATTCAGTACTTC. As protein: CSVERDSGIQYF.

This chain connects TRBV9 to TRBJ1-3; D is unresolved. This CDR3 has 13 residues. The V gene lost 4 bases and the J gene lost 5 bases, with 10 bases spanning the gap. Per the germline V gene, CDR1 is SGDLS and CDR2 is YYNGEE. The DNA of the CDR3 is TGTGCCAGCAGCCCCACCAGCCGAAACACCATATATTTT. This sequence encodes CASSPTSRNTIYF. The whole variable domain, filled in from reference TRBV9 and TRBJ1-3, reads DSGVTQTPKHLITATGQRVTLRCSPRSGDLSVYWYQQSLDQGLQFLIQYYNGEERAKGNILERFSAQQFPDLHSELNLSSLELGDSALYFCASSPTSRNTIYFGEGSWLTVV.

This clonotype was observed a handful of times. The chain couples TRBV30 to TRBJ2-2, with D unclear. Germline values: CDR1 GTSNPN, CDR2 SVGIG (reference sequence). The V end lost 3 bases, the J end lost 5 bases, and 13 bases lay between the germline ends. CDR3 size: 14 residues. CDR3 DNA: TGTGCCTGGAGCGGCTCGTGGGGTACCGGGGAGCTGTTTTTT. Amino acid sequence: CAWSGSWGTGELFF.

This clonotype has a count of ten or more. The chain combines TRBV5-4 with TRBJ2-5; D perhaps matches TRBD2 (6 bases). The CDR3 runs to 13 residues. Germline V gene lookup returns CDR1 SGHNT and CDR2 YYREEE (reference sequence). V dropped 4 bases and J dropped 5 bases, with 12 bases sitting between them. This chain's CDR3 is CASSGGRLETQYF. The CDR3 region has the DNA TGTGCCAGCAGCGGAGGGAGATTGGAGACCCAGTACTTC.

The table lists this clonotype with many counts. The chain has TRBV7-6 and TRBJ2-1; no clear D. V lost 4 bases and J lost 2, with 3 bases in between. Germline V gives CDR1 SGHVS, CDR2 FNYEAQ. The CDR3 runs 12 residues. For the CDR3, the DNA is TGTGCCAGCAGCTCTACCTACAATGAGCAGTTCTTC. Translated: CASSSTYNEQFF.

In its sample, this clonotype was seen many times. The chain joins TRBV30 to TRBJ2-1; D is unclear. The germline gives CDR1 GTSNPN, CDR2 SVGIG (reference sequence). This CDR3 spans 15 amino acids. V was trimmed by 4 bases and J by 5 bases, leaving 18 bases between them. The CDR3 nucleotides read TGTGCCTGGACCACAAGCCGAGGCTACAACAATGAGCAGTTCTTC. Translating it yields CAWTTSRGYNNEQFF.